The 15 T cell receptor beta chains below were found in one sample sequenced in a study of cytomegalovirus exposure and HLA in healthy donors. The PCR was carried out with 60 Vbeta primers and 13 Jbeta primers. Profiling relied on immunoSEQ multiplex PCR, and the TCRdb table lists in-frame clones only, not all of them. The sample comprises 200,000 to 250,000 clones, around 73% of which are singletons, and 3% to 4% rests with the top ten. Sequencing used PBMCs. The receptor source for this set is a male donor in good health and CMV-seronegative.

This sequence joins TRBV19 and TRBJ2-2; TRBD1 is a possible D gene (6 bases). The CDR3 runs 15 residues. Germline loops: CDR1 LNHDA, CDR2 SQIVND (reference sequence). Trimming removed 2 bases at V and 8 bases at J, with 15 bases between. This CDR3 reads CASSIQPGTSGELFF. The CDR3 region has the DNA TGTGCCAGTAGTATACAACCGGGGACATCAGGGGAGCTGTTTTTT.

The chain has TRBV19 and TRBJ2-7, with D hard to call. Trimming pared 2 bases from V and 2 bases from J, leaving 10 bases between. The CDR3 length is 14 residues. Germline CDR1 LNHDA, CDR2 SQIVND (reference sequence). For the CDR3, the DNA is TGTGCCAGTAGTATAAGTCAATCTACCTACGAGCAGTACTTC. It codes for CASSISQSTYEQYF.

This sequence joins TRBV28 and TRBJ1-2; D is ambiguous. Germline CDR1 reads MDHEN; CDR2 reads SYDVKM. This CDR3 is 14 amino acids long. V lost 8 bases to trimming and J lost 5 bases, with 18 bases between them. CDR3: CASGLRSFLYGYTF. The DNA for the CDR3 is TGTGCCAGCGGCCTACGGAGCTTTTTGTATGGCTACACCTTC.

This chain joins TRBV28 and TRBJ1-1; TRBD1 aligns across 8 bases. Germline assignment: CDR1 MDHEN and CDR2 SYDVKM. Trimming cost V 5 bases and J 8 bases; bases outside gene matches: 7. There are 13 residues in the CDR3. CDR3: CASSIDRGREAFF. The DNA for the CDR3 is TGTGCCAGCAGTATCGACAGGGGAAGGGAAGCTTTCTTT.

The count of this clone is one. V gene TRBV6-5 combines with J gene TRBJ1-5; 10 bases map to TRBD1. This CDR3 contains 15 residues. Germline V gives CDR1 MNHEY, CDR2 SVGAGI. Unmatched junction bases numbered 11, after V lost 8 bases and J lost 7 bases. The DNA for the CDR3 is TGTGCCAGCGCCCCTTCCCGGGACAGGGGCCAGCCCCAGCATTTT. Translated, it gives CASAPSRDRGQPQHF.

About this clone: The junction and the germline gene differ at one end; a read error may be behind it. The genes are TRBV7-9 and TRBJ1-2; no definite D call. CDR1 and CDR2 (germline): SEHNR, FQNEAQ (reference sequence). The CDR3 covers 14 residues. CDR3 DNA: TGTTCCAGCAGCACTGACTCGAGGGCGGGGGGCTACACCTTC. Its protein is CSSSTDSRAGGYTF.

The chain recombines TRBV11-2 with TRBJ2-7; 14 nucleotides match TRBD2. The CDR3 contains 15 residues. CDR1 is SGHAT and CDR2 is FQNNGV in the germline V gene. V trimming: 5 bases; J trimming: 5 bases; junction bases outside the gene matches: 5. This chain's CDR3 is CASSRGLAGANEQYF. The CDR3 nucleotides read TGTGCCAGCAGCCGGGGACTAGCGGGAGCCAACGAGCAGTACTTC.

The chain recombines TRBV5-1 with TRBJ2-5; TRBD1 matches at 9 bases. The germline V gene has CDR1 SGHRS and CDR2 YFSETQ. After removal of 5 bases from V and 4 bases from J, the junction contained 9 bases not matched to a gene. The CDR3 covers 15 residues. DNA for the CDR3: TGCGCCAGCAGAGAACAGGGGGCAGTTCGAGAGACCCAGTACTTC. It codes for CASREQGAVRETQYF.

Turning to this clone: This sample includes further DNA sequences coding for the same CDR3. The V call is TRBV5-1, the J call TRBJ1-4; 7 bases are shared with TRBD1. Germline V gene lookup returns CDR1 SGHRS and CDR2 YFSETQ. The CDR3 consists of 15 residues. The J segment lost 4 bases and the V segment lost 0 bases, leaving 3 bases of the junction unmatched. This CDR3 is CASSLGGQSNEKLFF. The CDR3 DNA reads as TGCGCCAGCAGCTTGGGGGGACAGAGTAATGAAAAACTGTTTTTT.

This clone was seen a handful of times. The chain recombines TRBV4-1 with TRBJ2-7; 7 bases map to TRBD2. Germline assignment: CDR1 MGHRA and CDR2 YSYEKL. The CDR3 is made up of 15 amino acids. Unmatched junction bases numbered 9, after V lost 0 bases and J lost 7 bases. Here the CDR3 reads CASSQDSRETREQYF. The CDR3 nucleotides are TGCGCCAGCAGCCAAGATTCGCGGGAGACTCGGGAGCAGTACTTC.

This clone was seen a handful of times. This chain joins TRBV7-6 and TRBJ2-5; TRBD1 matches at 9 bases. Germline CDR1 SGHVS, CDR2 FNYEAQ. The CDR3 runs 14 residues. The junction had 8 bases not matched to a gene; V was cut back by 7 bases and J by 5 bases. The CDR3 nucleotides are TGTGCCAGCAAAGAACAGGGGGCCGCGGAGACCCAGTACTTC. This encodes CASKEQGAAETQYF.

Only a few counts were recorded for this clone. V gene TRBV5-6 combines with J gene TRBJ2-5; a weak D match, TRBD1 (6 bases). The J call may be in error: the DNA end matches TRBJ2-7 better. The germline V gene encodes CDR1 SGHDT and CDR2 YYEEEE. The CDR3 is 13 amino acids. CDR3 protein: CASSLFGGGEQYF. The CDR3 nucleotides are TGTGCCAGCAGCTTGTTTGGGGGCGGCGAGCAGTACTTC.

The rearrangement joins TRBV5-1 to TRBJ2-7; TRBD2 matches 9 bases. Trimming at V came to 0 bases and at J to 4 bases, leaving 5 bases not matched to a gene. The germline CDR1 and CDR2 sequences are SGHRS and YFSETQ. The CDR3 loop spans 15 amino acids. The CDR3 nucleotides are TGCGCCAGCAGCTTGGAGACTAGCGGAGTTTACGAGCAGTACTTC. It yields the protein CASSLETSGVYEQYF.

V gene TRBV27 combines with J gene TRBJ2-5; D perhaps matches TRBD2 (6 bases). Trimming stripped 3 bases from V and 5 bases from J, with 10 bases between. The germline gives CDR1 MNHEY, CDR2 SMNVEV (reference sequence). This CDR3 has 13 amino acids. This chain's CDR3 is CASSLGTVETQYF. CDR3 sequence (DNA): TGTGCCAGCAGTTTGGGGACTGTGGAGACCCAGTACTTC.

The chain couples TRBV7-8 to TRBJ1-2; D ambiguous. The V gene lost 5 bases and the J gene lost 4 bases, with 14 bases spanning the gap. This CDR3 comprises 14 residues. Germline assignment: CDR1 SGHVS and CDR2 FQNEAQ. CDR3 DNA: TGTGCCAGCAGCCCGGTGAGCGTCGGCTATGGCTACACCTTC. Its protein product is CASSPVSVGYGYTF.